These 8 T cell receptor beta chains share one sample of origin, sequenced in a study of blood T cell repertoires in COVID-19. Sequencing used immunoSEQ multiplex PCR; TCRdb keeps in-frame clones, though not all of them. The sample lists some 83,000 clones, more than 70% occurring once. The source material was peripheral blood. These receptors all stem from a man between 60 and 75 years old with acute or convalescent COVID-19.

V and J are TRBV6-5 and TRBJ1-5; 8 positions match TRBD1. J was trimmed by 2 bases and V by 4 bases; bases with no gene match: 1. The length of the CDR3 is 14 residues. Germline CDR1 MNHEY, CDR2 SVGAGI. The CDR3 DNA reads TGTGCCAGCAGTTCGACAGGGGGCAATCAGCCCCAGCATTTT. Translating it yields CASSSTGGNQPQHF.

V gene TRBV20-1 combines with J gene TRBJ2-2; D unresolved. The V end lost 3 bases, the J end lost 6 bases, and 8 bases lay between the germline ends. CDR3 length: 12 residues. From germline, CDR1 is DFQATT and CDR2 SNEGSKA (reference sequence). The CDR3 DNA reads as TGCAGTGCTAGTAGTACAGCCGGGGAGCTGTTTTTT. It encodes CSASSTAGELFF.

V usage is TRBV2 and J usage is TRBJ2-1; possible D gene TRBD2, 7 bases. Germline-derived CDR1 and CDR2 are SNHLY and FYNNEI. The V and J ends lost 6 bases and 4 bases respectively, with 19 bases between them. This CDR3 contains 16 residues. The CDR3 is CASRPPGGGFYNEQFF. CDR3 bases: TGTGCCAGCAGACCCCCGGGGGGCGGATTTTACAATGAGCAGTTCTTC.

The chain links TRBV7-2 to TRBJ2-5, with a possible D match to TRBD1 (6 bases). V dropped 1 base and J dropped 4 bases, with 10 bases sitting between them. CDR1 and CDR2 from the germline V gene are SGHTA and FQGNSA. The CDR3 is 14 residues long. CDR3: CASSLDRARETQYF. The CDR3 coding sequence is TGTGCCAGCAGCTTAGACAGGGCGCGAGAGACCCAGTACTTC. Based on the CDR3 plus reference TRBV7-2 and TRBJ2-5, the full variable domain is GAGVSQSPSNKVTEKGKDVELRCDPISGHTALYWYRQSLGQGLEFLIYFQGNSAPDKSGLPSDRFSAERTGGSVSTLTIQRTQQEDSAVYLCASSLDRARETQYFGPGTRLLVL.

J is TRBJ2-2 and V is TRBV12-2; the D segment call TRBD2 is taken from the table without a DNA check. TRBV12-2 is termed a pseudogene. The CDR3 contains 16 residues. The CDR3 DNA reads as TGTGCAAGTCGCCAGACTAGCGGGGGGGGCGCCGGGGAGCTGTTTTTT. This translates into CASRQTSGGGAGELFF.

This clone came up a few times. V and J are TRBV2 and TRBJ1-1, with 8 positions matching TRBD1. CDR1 and CDR2 (germline): SNHLY, FYNNEI. This CDR3 region has 16 residues. V lost 5 bases, J lost 0 bases, and 8 bases stayed unmatched. CDR3 nucleotides: TGTGCCAGCAGTCCAACAGGGGGAGCCATGAACACTGAAGCTTTCTTT. This gives the protein CASSPTGGAMNTEAFF. The whole variable domain, remainder taken from reference TRBV2 and TRBJ1-1, is EPEVTQTPSHQVTQMGQEVILRCVPISNHLYFYWYRQILGQKVEFLVSFYNNEISEKSEIFDDQFSVERPDGSNFTLKIRSTKLEDSAMYFCASSPTGGAMNTEAFFGQGTRLTVV.

V is TRBV5-6 and J is TRBJ1-1; perhaps TRBD1 as D (5 bases). V was shortened by 3 bases and J by 11 bases, with 20 bases between the two germline ends. CDR3 length equals 14 residues. CDR1 SGHDT and CDR2 YYEEEE come from the germline V gene. The CDR3 sequence: CASSSLQATLSAFF. The CDR3 nucleotides read TGTGCCAGCAGCTCCTTACAGGCCACTTTATCGGCTTTCTTT.

The V and J genes are TRBV5-5 and TRBJ2-3; 7 bases line up with TRBD1. V trimming: 6 bases; J trimming: 6 bases; junction bases outside the gene matches: 4. The CDR3 has 12 residues. Germline V gene data show CDR1 as SGHKS and CDR2 as YYEKEE (reference sequence). The CDR3, as DNA: TGTGCCAGCACCGGGACAGCTGATACGCAGTATTTT. As protein: CASTGTADTQYF.